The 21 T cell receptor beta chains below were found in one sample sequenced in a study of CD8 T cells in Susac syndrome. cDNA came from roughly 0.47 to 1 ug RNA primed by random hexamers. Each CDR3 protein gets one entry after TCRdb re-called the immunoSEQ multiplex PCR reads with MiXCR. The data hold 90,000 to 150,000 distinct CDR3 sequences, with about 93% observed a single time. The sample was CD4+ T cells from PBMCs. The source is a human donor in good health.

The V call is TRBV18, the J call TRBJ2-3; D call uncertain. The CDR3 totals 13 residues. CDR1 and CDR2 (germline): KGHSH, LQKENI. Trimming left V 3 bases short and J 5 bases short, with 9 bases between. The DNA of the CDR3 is TGTGCCAGCTCACCTTCGGCTCGAGATACGCAGTATTTT. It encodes CASSPSARDTQYF.

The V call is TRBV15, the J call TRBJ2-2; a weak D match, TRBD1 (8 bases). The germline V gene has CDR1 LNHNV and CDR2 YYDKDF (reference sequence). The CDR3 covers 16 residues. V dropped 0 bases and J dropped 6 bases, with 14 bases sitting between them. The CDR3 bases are TGTGCCACCAGCAGAGATCAGGGGGCGGGGGCCGGGGAGCTGTTTTTT. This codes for CATSRDQGAGAGELFF.

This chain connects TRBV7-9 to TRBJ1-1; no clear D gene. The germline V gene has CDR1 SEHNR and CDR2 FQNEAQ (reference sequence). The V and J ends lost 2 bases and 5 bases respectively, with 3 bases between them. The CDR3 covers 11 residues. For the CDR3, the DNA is TGTGCCAGCAGCTTAAAGACTGAAGCTTTCTTT. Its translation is CASSLKTEAFF. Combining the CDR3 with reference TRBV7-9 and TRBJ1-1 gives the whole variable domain DTGVSQNPRHKITKRGQNVTFRCDPISEHNRLYWYRQTLGQGPEFLTYFQNEAQLEKSRLLSDRFSAERPKGSFSTLEIQRTEQGDSAMYLCASSLKTEAFFGQGTRLTVV.

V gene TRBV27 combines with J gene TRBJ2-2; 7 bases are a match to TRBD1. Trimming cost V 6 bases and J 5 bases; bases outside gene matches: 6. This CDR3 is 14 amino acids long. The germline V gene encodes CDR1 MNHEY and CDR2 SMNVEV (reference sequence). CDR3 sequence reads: CASSPTGATGELFF. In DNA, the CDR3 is TGTGCCAGCAGCCCAACAGGGGCTACCGGGGAGCTGTTTTTT.

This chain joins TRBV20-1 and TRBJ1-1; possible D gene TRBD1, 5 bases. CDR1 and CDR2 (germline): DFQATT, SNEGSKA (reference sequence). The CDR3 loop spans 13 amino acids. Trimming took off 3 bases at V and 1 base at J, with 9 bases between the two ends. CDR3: CSARGPGNTEAFF. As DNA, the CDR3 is TGCAGTGCTAGGGGGCCGGGGAACACTGAAGCTTTCTTT.

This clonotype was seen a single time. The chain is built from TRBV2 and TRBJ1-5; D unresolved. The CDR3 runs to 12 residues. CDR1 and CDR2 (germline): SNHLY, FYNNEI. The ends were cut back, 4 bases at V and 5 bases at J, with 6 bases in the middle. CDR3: CASSAEHQPQHF. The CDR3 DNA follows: TGTGCCAGCAGTGCCGAGCATCAGCCCCAGCATTTT.

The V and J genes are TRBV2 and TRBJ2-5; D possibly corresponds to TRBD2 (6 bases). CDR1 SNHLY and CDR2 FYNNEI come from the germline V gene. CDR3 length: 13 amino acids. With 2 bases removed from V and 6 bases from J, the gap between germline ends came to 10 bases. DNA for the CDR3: TGTGCCAGCAGTGAATGGGGGAGGAAGACCCAGTACTTC. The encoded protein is CASSEWGRKTQYF. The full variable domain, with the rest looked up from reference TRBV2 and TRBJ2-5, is EPEVTQTPSHQVTQMGQEVILRCVPISNHLYFYWYRQILGQKVEFLVSFYNNEISEKSEIFDDQFSVERPDGSNFTLKIRSTKLEDSAMYFCASSEWGRKTQYFGPGTRLLVL.

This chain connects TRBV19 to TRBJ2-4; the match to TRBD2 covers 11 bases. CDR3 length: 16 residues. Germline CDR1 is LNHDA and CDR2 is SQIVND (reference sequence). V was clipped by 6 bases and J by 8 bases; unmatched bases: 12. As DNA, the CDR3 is TGTGCCAGTAGCAGCCTAGCGGGAGGCCGGGGGGACATTCAGTACTTC. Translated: CASSSLAGGRGDIQYF.

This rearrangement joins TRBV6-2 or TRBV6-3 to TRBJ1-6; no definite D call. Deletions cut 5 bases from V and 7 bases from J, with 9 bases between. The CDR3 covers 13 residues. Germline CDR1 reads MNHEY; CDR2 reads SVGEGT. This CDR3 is CASSASRNSPLHF. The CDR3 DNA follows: TGTGCCAGCAGTGCCAGTAGGAATTCACCCCTCCACTTT.

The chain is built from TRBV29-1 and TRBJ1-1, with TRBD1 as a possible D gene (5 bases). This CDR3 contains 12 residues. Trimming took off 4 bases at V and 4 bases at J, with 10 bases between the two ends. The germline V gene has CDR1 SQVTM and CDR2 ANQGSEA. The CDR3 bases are TGCAGCGTTGGGGGGGGAGGCACTGAAGCTTTCTTT. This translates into CSVGGGGTEAFF.

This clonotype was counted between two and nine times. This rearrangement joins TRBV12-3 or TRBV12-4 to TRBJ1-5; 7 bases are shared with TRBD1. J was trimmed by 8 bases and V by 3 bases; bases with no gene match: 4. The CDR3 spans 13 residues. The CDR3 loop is CASSLTGSEPQHF. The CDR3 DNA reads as TGTGCCAGCAGTTTGACAGGGTCGGAGCCCCAGCATTTT.

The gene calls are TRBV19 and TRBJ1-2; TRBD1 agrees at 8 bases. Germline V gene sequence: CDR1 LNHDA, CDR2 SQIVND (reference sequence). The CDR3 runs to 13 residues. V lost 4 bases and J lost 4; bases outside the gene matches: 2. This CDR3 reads CASSTGTGYGYTF. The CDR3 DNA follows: TGTGCCAGTAGTACGGGGACAGGCTATGGCTACACCTTC.

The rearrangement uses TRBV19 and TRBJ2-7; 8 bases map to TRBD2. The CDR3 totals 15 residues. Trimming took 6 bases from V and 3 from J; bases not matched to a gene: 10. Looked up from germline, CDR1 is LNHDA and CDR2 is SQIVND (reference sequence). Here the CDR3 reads CASSQGTSYDYEQYF. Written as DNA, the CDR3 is TGTGCCAGTAGCCAAGGGACTAGTTATGACTACGAGCAGTACTTC.

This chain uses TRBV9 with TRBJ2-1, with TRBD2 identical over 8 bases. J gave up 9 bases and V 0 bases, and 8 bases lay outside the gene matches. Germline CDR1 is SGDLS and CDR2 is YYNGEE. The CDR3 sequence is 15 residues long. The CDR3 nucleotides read TGTGCCAGCAGCGTAGGCGGGAGGCCGTATGGTGAGCAGTTCTTC. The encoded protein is CASSVGGRPYGEQFF.

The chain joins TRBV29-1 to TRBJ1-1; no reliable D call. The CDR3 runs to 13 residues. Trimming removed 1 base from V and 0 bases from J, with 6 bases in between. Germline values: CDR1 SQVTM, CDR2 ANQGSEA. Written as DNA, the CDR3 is TGCAGCGTTGAAGGGTTGATGAACACTGAAGCTTTCTTT. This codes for CSVEGLMNTEAFF. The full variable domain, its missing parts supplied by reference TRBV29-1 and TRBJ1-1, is SAVISQKPSRDICQRGTSLTIQCQVDSQVTMMFWYRQQPGQSLTLIATANQGSEATYESGFVIDKFPISRPNLTFSTLTVSNMSPEDSSIYLCSVEGLMNTEAFFGQGTRLTVV.

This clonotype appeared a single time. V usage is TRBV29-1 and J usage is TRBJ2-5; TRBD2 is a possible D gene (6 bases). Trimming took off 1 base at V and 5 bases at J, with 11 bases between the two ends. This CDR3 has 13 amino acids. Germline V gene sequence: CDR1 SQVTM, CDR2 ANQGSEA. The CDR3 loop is CSVEGGTGETQYF. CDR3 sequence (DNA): TGCAGCGTTGAAGGAGGGACTGGGGAGACCCAGTACTTC.

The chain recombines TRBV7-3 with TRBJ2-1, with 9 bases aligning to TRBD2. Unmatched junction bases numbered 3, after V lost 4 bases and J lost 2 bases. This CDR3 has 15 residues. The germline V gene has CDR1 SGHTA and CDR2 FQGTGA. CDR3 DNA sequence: TGTGCCAGCAGCTCCTTAGCGGGAGCCTACAATGAGCAGTTCTTC. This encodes CASSSLAGAYNEQFF.

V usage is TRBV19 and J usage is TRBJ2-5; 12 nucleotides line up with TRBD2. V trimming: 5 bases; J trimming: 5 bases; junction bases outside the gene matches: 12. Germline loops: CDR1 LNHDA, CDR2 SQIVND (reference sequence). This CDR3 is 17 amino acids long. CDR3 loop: CASSPPLTSGRKETQYF. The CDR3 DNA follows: TGTGCCAGTAGTCCACCTTTGACTAGCGGGAGAAAGGAGACCCAGTACTTC.

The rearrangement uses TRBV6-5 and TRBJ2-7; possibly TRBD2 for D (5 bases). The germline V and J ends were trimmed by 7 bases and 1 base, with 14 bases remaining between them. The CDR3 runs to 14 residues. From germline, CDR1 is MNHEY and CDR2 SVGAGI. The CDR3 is CASTLRGGSYEQYF. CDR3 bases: TGTGCCAGCACACTTCGGGGTGGTTCCTACGAGCAGTACTTC.

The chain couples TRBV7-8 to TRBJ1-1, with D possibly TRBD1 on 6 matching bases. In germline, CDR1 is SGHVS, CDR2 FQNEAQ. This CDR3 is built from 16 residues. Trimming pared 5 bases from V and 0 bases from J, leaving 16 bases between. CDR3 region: CASSPHRVPMNTEAFF. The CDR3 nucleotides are TGTGCCAGCAGCCCGCACAGGGTCCCCATGAACACTGAAGCTTTCTTT.

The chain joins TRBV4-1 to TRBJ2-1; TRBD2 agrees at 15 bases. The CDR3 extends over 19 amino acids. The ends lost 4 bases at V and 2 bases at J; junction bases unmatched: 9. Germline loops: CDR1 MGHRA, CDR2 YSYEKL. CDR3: CASSPGTSGRPDPYNEQFF. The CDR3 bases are TGCGCCAGCAGCCCCGGGACTAGCGGGAGGCCCGATCCCTACAATGAGCAGTTCTTC.